This TCR beta chain was captured in a study of blood T cell repertoires in COVID-19. Clones were sequenced by immunoSEQ multiplex PCR, and TCRdb holds only the in-frame ones, with some missing. The sample gives around 700,000 clones, approximately 90% of which show up once; roughly 0.26% is in the top ten. V was clipped by 0 bases and J by 2 bases, with 9 bases between them. Germline V gives CDR1 SGDLS, CDR2 YYNGEE. This CDR3 is 15 amino acids long. V and J are TRBV9 and TRBJ2-1, with TRBD2 as a possible D gene (6 bases). Specimen: peripheral blood. The TCR comes from a young woman with acute or convalescent COVID-19. The CDR3: CASSVASEAYNEQFF. Here the CDR3 DNA reads TGTGCCAGCAGCGTAGCTAGCGAGGCCTACAATGAGCAGTTCTTC.